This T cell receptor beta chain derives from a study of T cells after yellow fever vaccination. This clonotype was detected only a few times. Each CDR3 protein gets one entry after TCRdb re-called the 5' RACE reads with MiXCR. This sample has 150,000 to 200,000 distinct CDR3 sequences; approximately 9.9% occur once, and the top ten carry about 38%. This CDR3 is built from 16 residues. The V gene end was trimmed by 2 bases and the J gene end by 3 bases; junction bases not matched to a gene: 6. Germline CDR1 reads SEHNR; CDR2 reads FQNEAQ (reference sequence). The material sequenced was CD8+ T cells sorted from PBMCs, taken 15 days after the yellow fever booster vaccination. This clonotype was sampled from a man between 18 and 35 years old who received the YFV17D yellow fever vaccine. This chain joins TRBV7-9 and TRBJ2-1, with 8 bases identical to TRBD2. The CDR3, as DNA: TGTGCCAGCAGCTTACCGACGGGACTAGGCTACAATGAGCAGTTCTTC. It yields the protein CASSLPTGLGYNEQFF.